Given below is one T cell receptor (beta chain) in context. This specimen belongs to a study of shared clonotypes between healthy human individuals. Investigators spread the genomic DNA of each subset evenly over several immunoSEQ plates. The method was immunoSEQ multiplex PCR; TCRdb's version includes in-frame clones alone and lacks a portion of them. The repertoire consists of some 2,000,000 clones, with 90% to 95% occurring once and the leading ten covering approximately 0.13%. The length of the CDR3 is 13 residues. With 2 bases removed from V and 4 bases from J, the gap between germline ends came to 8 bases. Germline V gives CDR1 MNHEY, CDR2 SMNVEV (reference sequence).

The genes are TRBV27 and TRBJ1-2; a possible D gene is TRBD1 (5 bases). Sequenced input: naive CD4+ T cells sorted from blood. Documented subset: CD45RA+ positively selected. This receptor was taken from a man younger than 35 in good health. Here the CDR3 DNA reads TGTGCCAGCAGTTTAGGGGCGTTCTATGGCTACACCTTC. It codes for CASSLGAFYGYTF.